This T cell receptor beta chain was sequenced in a study of T cell responses to AZD1222 COVID-19 vaccine. The CDR3 runs to 14 residues. Germline loops: CDR1 LNHDA, CDR2 SQIVND (reference sequence). V lost 8 bases and J lost 0, with 11 bases in between. The method was immunoSEQ multiplex PCR; TCRdb's version includes in-frame clones alone and lacks a portion of them. The sample consists of roughly 100,000 clones, 75% to 90% of them appearing once. Here the sequenced sample was peripheral blood, taken on day 0 of AZD1222 vaccination. The receptor's source is an adult in good health. The chain has TRBV19 and TRBJ2-1; D is ambiguous. In DNA, the CDR3 is TGTGCCAGTTCGGTTGTGAGCTCCTACAATGAGCAGTTCTTC. Its protein is CASSVVSSYNEQFF.